Each of the 2 T cell receptor beta chains below was sequenced from the same sample in a study of cytomegalovirus exposure and HLA in healthy donors. Both 60 Vbeta primers and 13 Jbeta primers went into the PCR. Libraries were prepared by immunoSEQ multiplex PCR; TCRdb keeps only in-frame clonotypes and omits some of them. The sample holds about 200,000 clones, over 60% seen once. The source material was PBMCs. Receptor source: a man between 18 and 35 years old in good health and CMV-seronegative.

This chain links TRBV7-9 with TRBJ2-5; 7 bases are shared with TRBD2. The J call could be wrong; TRBJ2-7 is a better fit for the DNA end. Germline V CDR1 and CDR2: SEHNR, FQNEAQ (reference sequence). The CDR3 spans 15 residues. CDR3: CASSLQRGTSYEQYF. CDR3 coding DNA: TGTGCCAGCAGCTTACAGCGGGGTACCTCCTACGAGCAGTACTTC.

To note about this clone: Other DNA sequences in the sample encode the same CDR3. This sequence joins TRBV5-1 and TRBJ2-3; D is possibly TRBD1 (6 bases). Germline V gene data show CDR1 as SGHRS and CDR2 as YFSETQ. V was cut by 1 base and J by 4 bases, with 13 bases left in between. The CDR3 is made up of 15 amino acids. CDR3 sequence (DNA): TGCGCCAGCAGCTTGTCAGGGGTCGGCGCAGATACGCAGTATTTT. Its protein is CASSLSGVGADTQYF.